What follows is one T cell receptor (beta chain) and its context. The antigen is not known. TCRdb's table, derived via immunoSEQ multiplex PCR, lists solely in-frame clones and lacks some. The sample lists just under 75,000 clones, roughly 75% occurring once. CDR3 length: 15 residues. V was trimmed by 6 bases and J by 6 bases, leaving 17 bases between them. Germline CDR1 is MDHEN and CDR2 is SYDVKM. This entry comes from a study of vaccination effects on CD4 cells after COVID-19. Study results and limitations: The study found that only 1 of 255 vaccine-induced clones from healthy vaccinees cross-reacted with common cold coronaviruses. Few convalescent patients and no early post-infection timepoints were included in the study. Marked contraction was observed in infection-induced and vaccine-induced clones late after vaccination.

Having been cultured for 9 to 11 days, the cells underwent CD4+ T cell isolation. The participants, recipients of two vaccine doses, got either BNT162b2 or mRNA-1273. The sequencing here drew on CD4+ T cells from PBMCs cultured without peptide, taken after COVID-19 vaccination. The chain uses TRBV28 and TRBJ1-4; TRBD1 is a possible D gene (6 bases). This sequence was found in a human donor who received a COVID-19 vaccine. The CDR3 sequence is CASRGAAAADEKLFF. The CDR3 DNA follows: TGTGCCAGCAGGGGGGCCGCGGCAGCGGATGAAAAACTGTTTTTT.